This T cell receptor (beta chain) came from a study of shared clonotypes between healthy human individuals. A note on this clone: Its antigen is as yet unknown.

Produced via immunoSEQ multiplex PCR; TCRdb's table is partial and in-frame only. The profile shows roughly 650,000 clones, about 96% of them singletons. Findings and limits, study-wide: The donor pool, a small one, limited the genetic and exposure-history diversity represented.

Germline CDR1 is SNHLY and CDR2 is FYNNEI. This CDR3 contains 11 residues. Trimming removed 8 bases at V and 7 bases at J, with 11 bases between. The clonotype originates from a woman aged 25 to 39 in good health. The sample was naive CD4+ T cells sorted from blood. Subset given: CD45RA+ positively selected. This chain joins TRBV2 and TRBJ1-2, with no clear D. In nucleotides, the CDR3 is TGTGCCAGCCGGCGGGCGGGTGGCTACACCTTC. Translated, it gives CASRRAGGYTF.